This section outlines one TCR beta chain sequence together with its context. This entry belongs to a study of CD8 T cells in Susac syndrome. From germline, CDR1 is SEHNR and CDR2 FQNEAQ (reference sequence). V lost 1 base and J lost 0, with 9 bases in between. The CDR3 is 15 amino acids. The T cells that were sequenced for TCR beta were CD8+ and CD4+ cells from blood. Reverse transcription of roughly 0.5 to 1 ug RNA used random hexamers. TCRdb ran MiXCR on the immunoSEQ multiplex PCR reads and lists one entry per CDR3 protein. The sample records 180,000 or so distinct CDR3 sequences, about 95% being singletons.

Source material: CD4+ T cells from PBMCs. J is TRBJ1-2 and V is TRBV7-9; unclear D gene. The TCR comes from a human donor in good health. The CDR3, as DNA: TGTGCCAGCAGCTTAGGGCCACCGGCTAACTATGGCTACACCTTC. Protein sequence: CASSLGPPANYGYTF.